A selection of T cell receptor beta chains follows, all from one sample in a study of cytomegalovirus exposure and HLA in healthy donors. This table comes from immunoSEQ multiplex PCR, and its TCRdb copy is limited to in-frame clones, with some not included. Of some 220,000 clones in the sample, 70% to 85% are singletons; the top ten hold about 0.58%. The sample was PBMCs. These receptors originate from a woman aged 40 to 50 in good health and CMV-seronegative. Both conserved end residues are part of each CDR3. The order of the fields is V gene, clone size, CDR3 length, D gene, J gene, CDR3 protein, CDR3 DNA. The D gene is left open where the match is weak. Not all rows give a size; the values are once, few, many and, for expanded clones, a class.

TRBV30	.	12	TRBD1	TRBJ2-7	CAGTGGLYEQYF	TGTGCCGGGACAGGGGGTCTGTACGAGCAGTACTTC
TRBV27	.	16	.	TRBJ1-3	CASSPGGQGRGNTIYF	TGTGCCAGCAGTCCGGGGGGTCAGGGTAGGGGAAACACCATATATTTT
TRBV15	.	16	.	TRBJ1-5	CATSRELVSGGQPQHF	TGTGCCACCAGCAGAGAGTTAGTATCGGGGGGGCAGCCCCAGCATTTT
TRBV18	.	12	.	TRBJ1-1	CASSPLAAEAFF	TGTGCCAGCTCGCCTTTAGCGGCTGAAGCTTTCTTT
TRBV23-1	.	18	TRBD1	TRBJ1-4	CASSHPTGGRGIYEKLFF	TGCGCCAGCAGTCACCCAACAGGGGGTCGAGGGATTTATGAAAAACTGTTTTTT
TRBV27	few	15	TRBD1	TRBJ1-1	CASTPGTEMNTEAFF	TGTGCCAGCACTCCCGGGACAGAGATGAACACTGAAGCTTTCTTT
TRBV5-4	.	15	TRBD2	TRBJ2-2	CASSSSGLNTGELFF	TGTGCCAGCAGCTCTAGCGGGTTGAACACCGGGGAGCTGTTTTTT
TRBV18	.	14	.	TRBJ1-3	CASLAEPSGNTIYF	TGTGCCAGCCTAGCGGAACCCTCTGGAAACACCATATATTTT
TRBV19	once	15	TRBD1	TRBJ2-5	CASSNRQGLQETQYF	TGTGCCAGTAGTAACCGACAGGGGTTACAAGAGACCCAGTACTTC
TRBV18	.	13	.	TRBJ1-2	CASSHRTEDGYTF	TGTGCCAGCTCACACCGGACAGAAGATGGCTACACCTTC
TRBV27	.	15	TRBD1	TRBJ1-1	CASSLSGDRNREAFF	TGTGCCAGCAGTTTATCGGGGGACAGGAACCGCGAGGCTTTCTTT
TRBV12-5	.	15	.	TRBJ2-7	CASGLPRAATYEQYF	TGTGCTAGTGGTTTGCCACGAGCAGCGACCTACGAGCAGTACTTC
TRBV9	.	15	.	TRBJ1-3	CASSLNWGLGNTIYF	TGTGCCAGCAGCCTTAATTGGGGGCTAGGAAACACCATATATTTT
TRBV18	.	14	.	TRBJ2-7	CASSRGDRSYEQYF	TGTGCCAGCTCACGGGGGGACCGTTCCTACGAACAGTACTTC